This T cell receptor (beta chain) emerged from a study of T cells in Graves' hyperthyroidism and ophthalmopathy. Study summary: The authors collected peripheral blood at initial diagnosis, before any treatment.

V lost 1 base to trimming and J lost 6 bases, with 4 bases between them. This CDR3 spans 11 amino acids. Looked up from germline, CDR1 is ENHRY and CDR2 is SYGVKD. Study outcomes and limitations: Ophthalmopathy onset followed model prediction by a median about six months.

Each person with ophthalmopathy scored at least 3 on the Clinical Activity Score, reached NOSPECS grade 4 or higher, and had been ill under 3 months. The diagnoses drew upon clinical symptoms, serum thyroxine and TRAb, thyroid ultrasound and orbital computed tomography. It was RNA transcripts that yielded the amplified TCR beta CDR3 regions. The HTBI primer set was used in a first-round RT-PCR of the TCR CDR3. TCRdb re-analysed the multiplex PCR reads in MiXCR, keeping a single row per CDR3 protein. This sample has about 300,000 distinct CDR3 sequences, with about 19% found just once. With regard to this clonotype: The antigen is unknown.

This TCR came from a man between 50 and 59 years old with Graves' ophthalmopathy. The chain links TRBV10-3 to TRBJ2-7; D is undetermined. Sequences were obtained from blood. CDR3 DNA: TGTGCCATCAGTGAGTGGATCGAGCAGTACTTC. This encodes CAISEWIEQYF.